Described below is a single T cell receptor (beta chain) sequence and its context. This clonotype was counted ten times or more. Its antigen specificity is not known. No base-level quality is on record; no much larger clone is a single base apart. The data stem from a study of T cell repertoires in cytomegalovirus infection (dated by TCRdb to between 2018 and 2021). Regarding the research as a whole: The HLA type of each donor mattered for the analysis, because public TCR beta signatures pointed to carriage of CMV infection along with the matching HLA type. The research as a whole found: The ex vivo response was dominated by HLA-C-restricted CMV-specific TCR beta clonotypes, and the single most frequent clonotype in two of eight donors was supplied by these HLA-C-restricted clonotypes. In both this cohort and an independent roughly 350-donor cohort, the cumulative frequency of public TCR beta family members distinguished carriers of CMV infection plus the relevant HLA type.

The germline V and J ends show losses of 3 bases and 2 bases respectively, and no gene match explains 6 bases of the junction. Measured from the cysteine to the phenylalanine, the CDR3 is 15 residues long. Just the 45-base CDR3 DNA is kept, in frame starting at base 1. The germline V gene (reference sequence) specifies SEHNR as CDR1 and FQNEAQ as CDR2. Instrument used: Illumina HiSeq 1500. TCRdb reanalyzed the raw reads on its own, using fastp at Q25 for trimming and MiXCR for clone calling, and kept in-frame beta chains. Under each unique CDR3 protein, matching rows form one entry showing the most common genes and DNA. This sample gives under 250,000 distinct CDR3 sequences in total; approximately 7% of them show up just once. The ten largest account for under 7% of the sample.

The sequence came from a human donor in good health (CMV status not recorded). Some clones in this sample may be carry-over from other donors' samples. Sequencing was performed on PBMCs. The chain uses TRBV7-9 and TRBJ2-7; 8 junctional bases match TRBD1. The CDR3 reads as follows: CASSFSGGQTYEQYF. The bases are TGTGCCAGCAGCTTCTCAGGGGGCCAGACCTACGAGCAGTACTTC.